The 13 T cell receptor beta chains below all came from one sample that was sequenced in a study of T cell clones after liver transplantation. TCRdb's copy holds only in-frame clones and misses some; the assay was immunoSEQ multiplex PCR. There are tens of thousands of clones in the sample; approximately 70% occur only once, and about 2.8% lies in the top ten. Sample: CD4+ T cells from blood, taken at the approximately 16-month timepoint. The source of these receptors is a human patient who received a liver transplant. The graft donor may account for some of the T cells.

This clone was seen a few times. The J gene is TRBJ2-1, the V gene TRBV6-4, with 8 bases identical to TRBD1. Germline V CDR1 and CDR2: MRHNA, SNTAGT. This CDR3 contains 18 residues. V gave up 5 bases and J gave up 2 bases; unmatched junction bases: 14. The CDR3 DNA follows: TGTGCCAGCAGTTCCCTTAGGGGCAGGGGGCGCCCCTACAATGAGCAGTTCTTC. Protein: CASSSLRGRGRPYNEQFF.

The rearrangement links TRBV2 to TRBJ1-1; D remains ambiguous. Trimming cost V 0 bases and J 3 bases, with 8 bases left between them. The CDR3 totals 14 residues. Per germline, CDR1 SNHLY and CDR2 FYNNEI. Written as DNA, the CDR3 is TGTGCCAGCAGTGAAGCGCTTCCATACACTGAAGCTTTCTTT. This sequence encodes CASSEALPYTEAFF.

The V and J genes are TRBV2 and TRBJ2-3, with D uncertain. The CDR3 is 14 amino acids. Trimming shortened V by 3 bases and J by 0 bases, and 7 bases separated the two germline ends. CDR1 SNHLY and CDR2 FYNNEI come from the germline V gene. The CDR3 coding sequence is TGTGCCAGCAGTGAGTTAGGCAGCACAGATACGCAGTATTTT. This sequence encodes CASSELGSTDTQYF.

The chain combines TRBV30 with TRBJ2-1, with TRBD2 identical over 7 bases. Germline CDR1 is GTSNPN and CDR2 is SVGIG (reference sequence). The CDR3 contains 14 residues. The J segment lost 8 bases and the V segment lost 4 bases, leaving 11 bases of the junction unmatched. For the CDR3, the DNA is TGTGCCTGGAATTTAGGGCAGGGAGGGGATGAGCAGTTCTTC. Its translation: CAWNLGQGGDEQFF. Based on the CDR3 plus reference TRBV30 and TRBJ2-1, the full variable domain is SQTIHQWPATLVQPVGSPLSLECTVEGTSNPNLYWYRQAAGRGLQLLFYSVGIGQISSEVPQNLSASRPQDRQFILSSKKLLLSDSGFYLCAWNLGQGGDEQFFGPGTRLTVL.

A word on this clone: The DNA is left out, because the CDR3 cannot be placed on it with certainty; the CDR3 is given as TCRdb lists it. The rearrangement joins TRBV27 to TRBJ2-2; TRBD1, the table's D call, lacks a check against the DNA. The CDR3 length equals 18 residues, ends included. Germline V gene data show CDR1 as MNHEY and CDR2 as SMNVEV (reference sequence). CDR3 region: CASSFFGPGHPNTGELFF.

This clone was seen a single time. The CDR3 sequence: CASSLGPGGQETQYF. The CDR3 bases are TGTGCCAGCAGCTTAGGGCCAGGGGGACAAGAGACCCAGTACTTC. V gene TRBV11-2 combines with J gene TRBJ2-5, with 7 bases lining up with TRBD1. The germline gives CDR1 SGHAT, CDR2 FQNNGV. CDR3 size: 15 residues. With 1 base clipped from V and 2 bases from J, the junction kept 4 bases outside the gene matches.

This clone was recorded only once. CDR3 sequence (DNA): TGTGCCAGCAGCTCGGGACTAGCGGGGGGGCCGAAGACCCAGTACTTC. It encodes CASSSGLAGGPKTQYF. This chain uses TRBV9 with TRBJ2-5, with 16 bases lining up with TRBD2. J gave up 6 bases and V 4 bases, and 6 bases lay outside the gene matches. The CDR3 length is 16 residues. Germline V gene lookup returns CDR1 SGDLS and CDR2 YYNGEE.

V usage is TRBV7-8 and J usage is TRBJ2-7, with D possibly being TRBD2 (7 bases). The V gene lost 0 bases and the J gene lost 2 bases, with 11 bases spanning the gap. Germline lookup yields CDR1 SGHVS and CDR2 FQNEAQ. The CDR3 runs to 15 residues. This CDR3 reads CASSLAGGGTYEQYV. The CDR3, as DNA: TGTGCCAGCAGCTTAGCGGGGGGGGGCACCTACGAGCAGTACGTC.

The chain is built from TRBV5-6 and TRBJ2-5; D perhaps matches TRBD1 (5 bases). V lost 0 bases and J 4 bases, leaving 13 bases between the germline ends. Germline-derived CDR1 and CDR2 are SGHDT and YYEEEE. The CDR3 sequence is 15 residues long. The DNA of the CDR3 is TGTGCCAGCAGCTTGGACAGGTCGGTCGGAGAGACCCAGTACTTC. Its protein is CASSLDRSVGETQYF.

The chain joins TRBV2 to TRBJ1-5, with D possibly being TRBD1 (5 bases). Between the trimmed V and J ends, which lost 1 base and 7 bases, there was a span of 20 bases. Germline V gives CDR1 SNHLY, CDR2 FYNNEI. This CDR3 region has 17 residues. CDR3 residues: CASSEDPFWGAGQPQHF. The DNA of the CDR3 is TGTGCCAGCAGTGAAGACCCTTTTTGGGGCGCAGGACAGCCCCAGCATTTT.

The V and J genes are TRBV15 and TRBJ2-7; 11 positions match TRBD2. V dropped 1 base and J dropped 3; count of bases not matched to a gene: 5. Germline V lookup: CDR1 LNHNV, CDR2 YYDKDF (reference sequence). The CDR3 spans 16 residues. The CDR3 loop is CATSRGRLAGHYEQYF. The DNA for the CDR3 is TGTGCCACCAGCAGAGGAAGACTAGCGGGGCACTACGAGCAGTACTTC.

This clone was seen a few times. This same CDR3 is encoded by further DNA sequences in the sample. The CDR3 sequence is CASSEAYEQYF. CDR3 coding DNA: TGTGCCAGCAGTGAAGCCTACGAGCAGTACTTC. The chain combines TRBV6-1 with TRBJ2-7; D is unclear. The CDR3 runs to 11 residues. The germline V and J ends were trimmed by 0 bases and 3 bases, with 0 bases remaining between them. Germline loops: CDR1 MNHNS, CDR2 SASEGT.

The gene calls are TRBV28 and TRBJ1-2; 12 bases fit TRBD1. From germline, CDR1 is MDHEN and CDR2 SYDVKM. V was pared by 4 bases and J by 8 bases, with 8 bases of the junction left unmatched. The CDR3 runs 15 residues. In nucleotides, the CDR3 is TGTGCCAGCAGTTACCCGGGACAGGGGGCTTCAGGCTACACCTTC. This sequence encodes CASSYPGQGASGYTF.